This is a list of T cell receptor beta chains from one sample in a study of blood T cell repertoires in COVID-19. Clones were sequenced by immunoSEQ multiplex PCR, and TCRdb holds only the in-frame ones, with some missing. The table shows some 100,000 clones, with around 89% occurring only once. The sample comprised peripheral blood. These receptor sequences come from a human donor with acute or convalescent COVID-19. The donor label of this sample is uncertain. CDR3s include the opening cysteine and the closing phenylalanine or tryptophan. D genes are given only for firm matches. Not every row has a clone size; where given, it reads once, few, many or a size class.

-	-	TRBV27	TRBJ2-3	CASTHREGITDTQYF	TGTGCCAGCACTCACAGGGAGGGCATCACAGATACGCAGTATTTT
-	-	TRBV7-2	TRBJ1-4	CASSFQRLGGNEKLFF	TGTGCCAGCAGCTTCCAACGATTGGGGGGTAATGAAAAACTGTTTTTT
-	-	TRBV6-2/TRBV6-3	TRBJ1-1	CASSYLSQNTEAFF	TGTGCCAGCAGTTACCTCAGTCAGAACACTGAAGCTTTCTTT
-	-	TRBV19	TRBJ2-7	CASSPSGGEQYF	TGTGCCAGTAGCCCAAGCGGAGGCGAGCAGTACTTC
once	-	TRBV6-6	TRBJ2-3	CASRAREPDTQYF	TGTGCCAGCAGGGCGAGGGAGCCAGATACGCAGTATTTT
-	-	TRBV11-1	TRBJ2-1	CASSFAGQGIYEQFF	TGTGCCAGCAGCTTTGCGGGGCAGGGTATCTATGAGCAGTTCTTC
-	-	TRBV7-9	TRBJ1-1	CASSQVDAFF	TGTGCCAGCAGCCAGGTCGATGCTTTCTTT
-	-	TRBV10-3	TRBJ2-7	CAIKKDGGSYEQYF	TGTGCCATCAAGAAGGACGGGGGCTCCTACGAGCAGTACTTC
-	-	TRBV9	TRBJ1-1	CASSVEEWNTEAFF	TGTGCCAGCAGCGTAGAAGAGTGGAACACTGAAGCTTTCTTT
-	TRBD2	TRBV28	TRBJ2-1	CASSSYGAQTSGGLNEQFF	TGTGCCAGCAGTTCGTATGGGGCCCAGACTAGCGGGGGGCTTAATGAGCAGTTCTTC
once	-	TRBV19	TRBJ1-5	CASTGVDSQGIGQPQHF	TGTGCCAGTACTGGAGTTGATTCACAGGGTATAGGTCAGCCCCAGCATTTT
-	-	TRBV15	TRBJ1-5	CATSREREGQPQHF	TGTGCCACCAGCAGAGAGAGGGAGGGGCAGCCCCAGCATTTT
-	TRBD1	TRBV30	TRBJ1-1	CAWNRGPNTEAFF	TGTGCCTGGAATAGGGGGCCGAACACTGAAGCTTTCTTT
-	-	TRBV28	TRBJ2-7	CASSYPGSPSNEQYF	TGTGCCAGCAGTTACCCCGGGTCCCCGTCCAACGAGCAGTACTTC
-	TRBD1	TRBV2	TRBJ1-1	CASQPQGVTEAFF	TGTGCCAGTCAACCCCAGGGGGTCACTGAAGCTTTCTTT
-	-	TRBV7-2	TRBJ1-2	CASSLASIQGGDGYTF	TGTGCCAGCAGCTTAGCGTCTATTCAGGGAGGGGATGGCTACACCTTC
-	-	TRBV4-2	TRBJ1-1	CASSQVPLGGTEAFF	TGTGCCAGCAGCCAAGTACCCCTAGGTGGGACTGAAGCTTTCTTT
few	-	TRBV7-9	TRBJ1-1	CASSSGATNTEAFF	TGTGCCAGCAGCTCAGGGGCTACGAACACTGAAGCTTTCTTT